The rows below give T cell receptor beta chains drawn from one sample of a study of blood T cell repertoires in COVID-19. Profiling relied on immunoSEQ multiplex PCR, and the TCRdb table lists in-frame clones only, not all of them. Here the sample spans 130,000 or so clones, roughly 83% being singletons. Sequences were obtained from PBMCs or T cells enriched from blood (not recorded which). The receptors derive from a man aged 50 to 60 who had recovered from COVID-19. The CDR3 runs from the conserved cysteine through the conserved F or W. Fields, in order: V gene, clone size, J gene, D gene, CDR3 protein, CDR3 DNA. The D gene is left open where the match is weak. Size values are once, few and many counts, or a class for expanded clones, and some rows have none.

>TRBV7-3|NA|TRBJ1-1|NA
CASSLIRNTEAFF
TGTGCCAGCAGCTTAATCAGAAACACTGAAGCTTTCTTT
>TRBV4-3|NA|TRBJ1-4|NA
CASSQETASEKLFF
TGCGCCAGCAGCCAAGAGACAGCGAGTGAAAAACTGTTTTTT
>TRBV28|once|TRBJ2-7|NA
CASSYAGGNLEQYF
TGTGCCAGCAGTTATGCGGGCGGCAATCTCGAGCAGTACTTC
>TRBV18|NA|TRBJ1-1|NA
CASSPTGGTEAFF
TGTGCCAGCTCGCCTACCGGGGGCACTGAAGCTTTCTTT
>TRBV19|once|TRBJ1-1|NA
CASALQGGNTEAFF
TGTGCCAGTGCCCTCCAGGGAGGGAACACTGAAGCTTTCTTT
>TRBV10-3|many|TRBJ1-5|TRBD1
CAISRDRDNQPQHF
TGTGCCATCAGTAGGGACAGGGACAATCAGCCCCAGCATTTT
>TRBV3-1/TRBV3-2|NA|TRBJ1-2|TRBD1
CASSQGTGRGYTF
TGTGCCAGCAGCCAAGGGACAGGGAGGGGCTACACCTTC
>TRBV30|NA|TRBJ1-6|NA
CAWRGRGSPNSPLHF
TGTGCCTGGAGAGGTAGAGGCAGCCCTAATTCACCCCTCCACTTT
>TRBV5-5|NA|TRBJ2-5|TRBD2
CASSLALAAGRETQYF
TGTGCCAGCAGCTTGGCGCTTGCAGCGGGGCGTGAGACCCAGTACTTC
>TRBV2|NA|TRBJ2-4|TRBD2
CASKKWGLAGGPLAKNIQYF
TGTGCCAGCAAGAAATGGGGGCTAGCGGGGGGCCCACTAGCCAAAAACATTCAGTACTTC
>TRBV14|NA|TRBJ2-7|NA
CASSQVRGSYEQYF
TGTGCCAGCAGCCAAGTTCGGGGGTCCTACGAGCAGTACTTC
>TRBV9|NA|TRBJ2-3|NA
CASSVAGGRTDTQYF
TGTGCCAGCAGCGTAGCTGGCGGCAGAACAGATACGCAGTATTTT
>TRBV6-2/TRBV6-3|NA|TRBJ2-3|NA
CASSYRSGSTDTQYF
TGTGCCAGCAGTTACCGGTCAGGGAGCACAGATACGCAGTATTTT
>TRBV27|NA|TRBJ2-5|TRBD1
CASSLSTPGTGVQETQYF
TGTGCCAGCAGTTTATCGACCCCCGGGACAGGGGTTCAAGAGACCCAGTACTTC
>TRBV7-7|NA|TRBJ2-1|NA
CASSFRDLPWDEQFF
TGTGCTAGCAGCTTTAGGGACTTGCCCTGGGATGAGCAGTTCTTC
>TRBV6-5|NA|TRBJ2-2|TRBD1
CASTEGGNGELFF
TGTGCCAGCACCGAAGGGGGCAACGGGGAGCTGTTTTTT
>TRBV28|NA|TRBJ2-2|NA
CASSLWMFGGNTGELFF
TGTGCCAGCAGTTTATGGATGTTTGGAGGAAACACCGGGGAGCTGTTTTTT
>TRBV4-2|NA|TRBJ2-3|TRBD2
CASSRGLAGGGADTQYF
TGTGCCAGCAGCCGAGGACTAGCGGGGGGTGGCGCAGATACGCAGTATTTT
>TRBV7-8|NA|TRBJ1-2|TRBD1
CASSRTGGDYGYTF
TGTGCCAGCAGTCGGACAGGGGGTGACTATGGCTACACCTTC
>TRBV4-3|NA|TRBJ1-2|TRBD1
CASSQAGQGRYGYTF
TGCGCCAGCAGCCAAGCCGGACAGGGTAGATATGGCTACACCTTC
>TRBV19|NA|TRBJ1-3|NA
CASRQSVFQGNTIYF
TGTGCCAGTAGGCAAAGCGTTTTCCAGGGAAACACCATATATTTT
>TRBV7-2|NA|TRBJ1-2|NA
CASSGHMELYGYTF
TGTGCCAGCAGCGGTCACATGGAGCTCTATGGCTACACCTTC
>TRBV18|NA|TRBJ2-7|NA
CASSDSSYEQYF
TGTGCCAGCTCAGACAGTTCCTACGAGCAGTACTTC
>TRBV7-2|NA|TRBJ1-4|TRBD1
CASSLGQGNEKLFF
TGTGCCAGCAGCTTGGGACAGGGGAACGAAAAACTGTTTTTT
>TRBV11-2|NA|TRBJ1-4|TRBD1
CASRSRDRVEKLFF
TGTGCCAGCAGGTCCCGGGACAGGGTTGAAAAACTGTTTTTT
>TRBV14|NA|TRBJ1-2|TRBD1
CASRQGTGLNYGYTF
TGTGCCAGCAGACAAGGGACAGGATTAAACTATGGCTACACCTTC
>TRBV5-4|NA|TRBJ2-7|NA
CASSSSSYEQYF
TGTGCCAGCAGCTCTAGCTCCTACGAGCAGTACTTC
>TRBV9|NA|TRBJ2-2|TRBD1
CASSVSGTGVNTGELFF
TGTGCCAGCAGCGTGAGCGGGACAGGGGTTAACACCGGGGAGCTGTTTTTT
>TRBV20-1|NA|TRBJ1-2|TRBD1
CSASNDRGHGYTF
TGCAGTGCTAGTAATGACAGGGGACATGGCTACACCTTC
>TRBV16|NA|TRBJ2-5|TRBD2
CASSQSSQGGKETQYF
TGTGCCAGCAGCCAATCATCGCAGGGAGGGAAAGAGACCCAGTACTTC
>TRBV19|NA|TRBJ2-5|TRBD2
CASSTGLAGNGRETQYF
TGTGCCAGTAGTACCGGACTAGCGGGGAATGGGCGGGAGACCCAGTACTTC
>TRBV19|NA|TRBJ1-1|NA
CASSMSGAGNTEAFF
TGTGCCAGTAGTATGTCAGGGGCGGGGAACACTGAAGCTTTCTTT